The rows below give T cell receptor beta chains drawn from one sample of a study of graft-versus-host responses after intestinal transplantation. This table comes from immunoSEQ multiplex PCR, and its TCRdb copy is limited to in-frame clones, with some not included. The sample lists more than 65,000 clones; around 91% were seen once. These TCRs are of unknown antigen specificity. The sequencing here drew on unstimulated CD8+ T cells sorted from spleen or lymph node cells, taken before intestinal transplant. Receptors originate from a human donor who received an intestinal transplant. Both conserved end residues are part of each CDR3. A D gene is named only where the DNA matches it firmly. Part of the rows lack a size; the others show once, few, many or a class for expanded clones.

size: NA; D: TRBD2; V: TRBV7-6; J: TRBJ2-2; CDR3: CASSQKASGANTGELFF; DNA: TGTGCCAGCAGCCAGAAGGCTAGCGGGGCGAACACCGGGGAGCTGTTTTTT
size: NA; D: TRBD1; V: TRBV9; J: TRBJ1-2; CDR3: CASSPPGQGLSGGYTF; DNA: TGTGCCAGCAGCCCCCCGGGACAGGGGTTGTCTGGTGGCTACACCTTC
size: NA; D: NA; V: TRBV6-5; J: TRBJ2-3; CDR3: CASGGGRTDTQYF; DNA: TGTGCCAGCGGGGGGGGGCGCACAGATACGCAGTATTTT
size: NA; D: NA; V: TRBV9; J: TRBJ1-1; CDR3: CASSEQGLNTEAFF; DNA: TGTGCCAGTAGCGAGCAGGGCCTGAACACTGAAGCTTTCTTT
size: NA; D: NA; V: TRBV9; J: TRBJ2-7; CDR3: CASSVSDGTYEQYF; DNA: TGTGCCAGCAGCGTATCTGACGGGACCTACGAGCAGTACTTC
size: NA; D: NA; V: TRBV10-3; J: TRBJ2-5; CDR3: CAISAVLGQAREETQYF; DNA: TGTGCCATCAGTGCGGTGTTAGGACAGGCACGGGAGGAGACCCAGTACTTC
size: NA; D: TRBD1; V: TRBV27; J: TRBJ1-1; CDR3: CASRIAGGMNTEAFF; DNA: TGTGCCAGCCGAATTGCAGGGGGCATGAACACTGAAGCTTTCTTT
size: NA; D: NA; V: TRBV27; J: TRBJ2-1; CDR3: CASSLGSVNEQFF; DNA: TGTGCCAGCAGTTTAGGTTCGGTTAATGAGCAGTTCTTC
size: NA; D: NA; V: TRBV6-5; J: TRBJ2-1; CDR3: CASSPHGGGVNEQFF; DNA: TGTGCCAGCAGTCCCCACGGTGGCGGGGTTAATGAGCAGTTCTTC
size: NA; D: TRBD1; V: TRBV6-5; J: TRBJ1-2; CDR3: CASSGRDRDLRTF; DNA: TGTGCCAGCAGTGGCCGGGACAGGGACTTAAGGACCTTC
size: NA; D: NA; V: TRBV4-1; J: TRBJ2-7; CDR3: CASSQYWTSIHFYEQYF; DNA: TGCGCCAGCAGCCAGTATTGGACTTCGATCCATTTTTACGAGCAGTACTTC
size: NA; D: NA; V: TRBV5-6; J: TRBJ2-5; CDR3: CASSPRLPKAQYF; DNA: TGTGCCAGCAGCCCGAGACTCCCCAAAGCCCAGTACTTC
size: NA; D: NA; V: TRBV21-1; J: TRBJ1-1; CDR3: CASSPQGPNTEAFF; DNA: TGTGCCAGCAGCCCACAGGGCCCGAACACTGAAGCTTTCTTT
size: NA; D: TRBD2; V: TRBV11-2; J: TRBJ2-1; CDR3: CASSLYAGGGEQFF; DNA: TGTGCCAGCAGCTTATATGCGGGGGGCGGTGAGCAGTTCTTC
size: NA; D: NA; V: TRBV9; J: TRBJ1-1; CDR3: CASSPGTNTEAFF; DNA: TGTGCCAGTTCGCCGGGAACAAACACTGAAGCTTTCTTT
size: NA; D: TRBD2; V: TRBV4-2; J: TRBJ2-5; CDR3: CASSQAGGPRETQYF; DNA: TGTGCCAGCAGCCAGGCGGGGGGGCCACGAGAGACCCAGTACTTC
size: NA; D: TRBD1; V: TRBV6-1; J: TRBJ1-1; CDR3: CASSRGGTVNTEAFF; DNA: TGTGCCAGCAGTCGGGGGGGGACAGTGAACACTGAAGCTTTCTTT
size: NA; D: NA; V: TRBV5-6; J: TRBJ1-5; CDR3: CASSLGLASNQPQHF; DNA: TGTGCCAGCAGCTTGGGGTTGGCTAGCAATCAGCCCCAGCATTTT
size: NA; D: NA; V: TRBV9; J: TRBJ1-2; CDR3: CASSVASTGIYGYTF; DNA: TGTGCCAGCAGCGTAGCTAGTACAGGGATCTATGGCTACACCTTC
size: NA; D: TRBD2; V: TRBV27; J: TRBJ2-4; CDR3: CASSNQGGLAKNIQYF; DNA: TGTGCCAGCAGTAATCAGGGAGGGCTAGCCAAAAACATTCAGTACTTC
size: NA; D: TRBD2; V: TRBV10-3; J: TRBJ2-5; CDR3: CAISETSGGGETQYF; DNA: TGTGCCATCAGTGAGACTAGCGGGGGGGGTGAGACCCAGTACTTC
size: NA; D: NA; V: TRBV6-1; J: TRBJ2-7; CDR3: CASTSVHLYEQYF; DNA: TGTGCCAGCACCTCCGTACACCTCTACGAGCAGTACTTC
size: NA; D: TRBD1; V: TRBV9; J: TRBJ2-7; CDR3: CASTRWDSDYEQYF; DNA: TGTGCCAGCACCCGGTGGGACAGCGACTACGAGCAGTACTTC
size: NA; D: TRBD1; V: TRBV27; J: TRBJ2-3; CDR3: CASSGPGGFASTDTQYF; DNA: TGTGCCAGCAGTGGGCCAGGGGGCTTCGCTAGCACAGATACGCAGTATTTT
size: NA; D: NA; V: TRBV4-1; J: TRBJ1-4; CDR3: CASSQGALAGEKLFF; DNA: TGCGCCAGCAGCCAAGGGGCCCTGGCGGGAGAAAAACTGTTTTTT
size: NA; D: NA; V: TRBV7-8; J: TRBJ1-4; CDR3: CASSRGEYGTNEKLFF; DNA: TGTGCCAGCAGTCGGGGGGAGTATGGCACTAATGAAAAACTGTTTTTT
size: NA; D: TRBD1; V: TRBV11-3; J: TRBJ1-1; CDR3: CASSAGTGGTEAFF; DNA: TGTGCCAGCAGCGCCGGGACAGGGGGTACTGAAGCTTTCTTT
size: NA; D: TRBD2; V: TRBV5-1; J: TRBJ2-7; CDR3: CASSFGLAPTYEQYF; DNA: TGCGCCAGCAGCTTCGGACTAGCGCCTACCTACGAGCAGTACTTC
size: NA; D: NA; V: TRBV4-1; J: TRBJ1-5; CDR3: CASSQVGAGHNQPQHF; DNA: TGCGCCAGCAGCCAAGTTGGGGCAGGCCACAATCAGCCCCAGCATTTT
size: NA; D: TRBD2; V: TRBV6-5; J: TRBJ2-2; CDR3: CASRLAGAFTGELFF; DNA: TGTGCCAGCAGACTAGCGGGGGCCTTCACCGGGGAGCTGTTTTTT
size: NA; D: NA; V: TRBV9; J: TRBJ2-5; CDR3: CASSKGEETQYF; DNA: TGTGCCAGCAGCAAAGGGGAAGAGACCCAGTACTTC
size: few; D: NA; V: TRBV14; J: TRBJ1-6; CDR3: CASSQGGKGSPLHF; DNA: TGTGCCAGCAGCCAGGGGGGGAAGGGGTCACCCCTCCACTTT
size: NA; D: NA; V: TRBV6-1; J: TRBJ1-2; CDR3: CASSEGSYYGYTF; DNA: TGTGCCAGCAGTGAGGGGAGTTACTATGGCTACACCTTC
size: once; D: TRBD2; V: TRBV7-8; J: TRBJ2-5; CDR3: CASSFPLAGAENQETQYF; DNA: TGTGCCAGCAGCTTTCCCCTAGCGGGGGCCGAGAATCAAGAGACCCAGTACTTC
size: NA; D: NA; V: TRBV7-8; J: TRBJ1-1; CDR3: CASSWGTPNTEAFF; DNA: TGTGCCAGCAGCTGGGGGACACCGAACACTGAAGCTTTCTTT
size: NA; D: TRBD2; V: TRBV7-9; J: TRBJ2-3; CDR3: CASSLLAGSTDTQYF; DNA: TGTGCCAGCAGCTTATTAGCGGGGAGCACAGATACGCAGTATTTT
size: NA; D: NA; V: TRBV2; J: TRBJ2-1; CDR3: CASSEFPPDNEQFF; DNA: TGTGCCAGCAGTGAATTCCCGCCGGACAATGAGCAGTTCTTC
size: NA; D: TRBD2; V: TRBV7-8; J: TRBJ2-1; CDR3: CASSSETSGGSPDNEQFF; DNA: TGTGCCAGCAGCTCGGAGACTAGCGGGGGGTCCCCAGACAATGAGCAGTTCTTC
size: NA; D: NA; V: TRBV19; J: TRBJ2-7; CDR3: CASSITGSSYEQYF; DNA: TGTGCCAGTAGTATCACAGGGAGCTCCTACGAGCAGTACTTC
size: NA; D: NA; V: TRBV6-6; J: TRBJ2-7; CDR3: CASSWSGEQYF; DNA: TGTGCCAGCAGTTGGTCCGGGGAGCAGTACTTC
size: NA; D: TRBD2; V: TRBV7-9; J: TRBJ2-2; CDR3: CASTTKAGEDTGELFF; DNA: TGTGCCAGCACCACTAAGGCGGGGGAGGACACCGGGGAGCTGTTTTTT
size: NA; D: TRBD1; V: TRBV13; J: TRBJ2-7; CDR3: CASGTGSYEQYF; DNA: TGTGCCAGCGGGACAGGGTCTTACGAGCAGTACTTC
size: few; D: TRBD1; V: TRBV9; J: TRBJ1-1; CDR3: CASSGQGIGVNTEAFF; DNA: TGTGCCAGCAGCGGACAGGGTATAGGGGTGAACACTGAAGCTTTCTTT
size: NA; D: TRBD1; V: TRBV7-8; J: TRBJ2-1; CDR3: CASSLAGTDEQFF; DNA: TGTGCCAGCAGCTTAGCCGGGACAGATGAGCAGTTCTTC
size: NA; D: NA; V: TRBV2; J: TRBJ2-1; CDR3: CASSGYSYNEQFF; DNA: TGTGCCAGCAGTGGCTATTCCTACAATGAGCAGTTCTTC
size: NA; D: NA; V: TRBV4-2; J: TRBJ2-7; CDR3: CASSPDETVPYEQYF; DNA: TGTGCCAGCAGCCCAGACGAGACAGTCCCCTACGAGCAGTACTTC
size: NA; D: NA; V: TRBV15; J: TRBJ1-5; CDR3: CATSRDTGHNGAQHF; DNA: TGTGCCACCAGCAGAGATACGGGACACAATGGAGCCCAGCATTTT
size: NA; D: TRBD1; V: TRBV4-1; J: TRBJ1-5; CDR3: CASSQQGVVGTQPQHF; DNA: TGCGCCAGCAGCCAACAGGGGGTGGTGGGAACCCAGCCCCAGCATTTT